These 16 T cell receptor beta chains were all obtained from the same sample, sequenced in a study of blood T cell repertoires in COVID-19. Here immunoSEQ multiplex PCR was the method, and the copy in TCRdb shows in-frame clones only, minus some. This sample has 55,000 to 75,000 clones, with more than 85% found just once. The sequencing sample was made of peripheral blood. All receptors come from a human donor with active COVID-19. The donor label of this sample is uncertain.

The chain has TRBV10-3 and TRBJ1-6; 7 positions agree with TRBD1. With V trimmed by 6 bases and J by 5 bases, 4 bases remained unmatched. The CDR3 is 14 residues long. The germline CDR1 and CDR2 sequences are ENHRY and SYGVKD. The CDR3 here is CAIRTGTDNSPLHF. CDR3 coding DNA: TGTGCCATCAGGACCGGGACAGATAATTCACCCCTCCACTTT.

CDR3 loop: CASSLVAAYNEQFF. For the CDR3, the DNA is TGTGCCAGCAGCTTAGTAGCGGCGTACAATGAGCAGTTCTTC. The chain recombines TRBV13 with TRBJ2-1; D is perhaps TRBD2 (6 bases). CDR1 PRHDT and CDR2 FYEKMQ come from the germline V gene (reference sequence). This CDR3 is built from 14 residues. The germline V and J ends were trimmed by 1 base and 4 bases, with 8 bases remaining between them. Supplemented by reference TRBV13 and TRBJ2-1, the full variable domain reads AAGVIQSPRHLIKEKRETATLKCYPIPRHDTVYWYQQGPGQDPQFLISFYEKMQSDKGSIPDRFSAQQFSDYHSELNMSSLELGDSALYFCASSLVAAYNEQFFGPGTRLTVL.

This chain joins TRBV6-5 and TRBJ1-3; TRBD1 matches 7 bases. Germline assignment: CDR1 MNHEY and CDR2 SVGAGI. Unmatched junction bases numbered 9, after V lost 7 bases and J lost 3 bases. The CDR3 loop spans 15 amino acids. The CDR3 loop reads CASTPSPGGGNTIYF. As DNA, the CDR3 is TGTGCCAGCACCCCGAGCCCAGGGGGTGGAAACACCATATATTTT.

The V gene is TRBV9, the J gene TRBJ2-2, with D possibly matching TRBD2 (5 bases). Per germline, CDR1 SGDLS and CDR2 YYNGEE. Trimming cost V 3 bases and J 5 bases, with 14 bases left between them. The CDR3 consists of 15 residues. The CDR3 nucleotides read TGTGCCAGCAGCGCCGGGGAAACCTTGACCGGGGAGCTGTTTTTT. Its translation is CASSAGETLTGELFF.

CDR3 DNA sequence: TGTGCCAGCAGCTCGGACTTAAACACTGAAGCTTTCTTT. Amino acids: CASSSDLNTEAFF. The chain uses TRBV5-5 and TRBJ1-1; no clear D. This CDR3 has 13 amino acids. Per germline, CDR1 SGHKS and CDR2 YYEKEE (reference sequence). Trimming took off 3 bases at V and 2 bases at J, with 8 bases between the two ends.

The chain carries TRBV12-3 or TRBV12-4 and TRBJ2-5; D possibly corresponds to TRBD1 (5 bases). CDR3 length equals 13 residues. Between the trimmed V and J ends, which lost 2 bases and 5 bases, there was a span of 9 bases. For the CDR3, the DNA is TGTGCCAGCAGTTTACAGGGCTCGGAGACCCAGTACTTC. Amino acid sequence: CASSLQGSETQYF.

The CDR3 reads CASSLIQGVPGELFF. The DNA of the CDR3 is TGTGCCAGCAGTTTAATTCAGGGGGTCCCCGGGGAGCTGTTTTTT. The chain is built from TRBV27 and TRBJ2-2; 7 nucleotides match TRBD1. J lost 6 bases, V lost 2 bases, and 6 bases had no gene match. CDR3 length: 15 residues. CDR1 and CDR2 from the germline V gene are MNHEY and SMNVEV (reference sequence).

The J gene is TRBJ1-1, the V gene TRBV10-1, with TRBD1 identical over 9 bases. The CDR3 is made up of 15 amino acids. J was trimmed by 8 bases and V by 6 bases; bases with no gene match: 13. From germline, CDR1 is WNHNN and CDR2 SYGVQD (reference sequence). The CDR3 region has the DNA TGCGCCAGCAGCTTGGGGACAGGGCCCCCCTACGAAGCTTTCTTT. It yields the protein CASSLGTGPPYEAFF.

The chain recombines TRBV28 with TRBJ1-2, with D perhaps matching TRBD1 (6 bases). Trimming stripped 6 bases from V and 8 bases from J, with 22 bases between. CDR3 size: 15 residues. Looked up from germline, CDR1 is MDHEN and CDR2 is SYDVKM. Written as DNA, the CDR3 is TGTGCCAGCAGATACTCCACGCTGAAAGGGGGAGGCTACACCTTC. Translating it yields CASRYSTLKGGGYTF.

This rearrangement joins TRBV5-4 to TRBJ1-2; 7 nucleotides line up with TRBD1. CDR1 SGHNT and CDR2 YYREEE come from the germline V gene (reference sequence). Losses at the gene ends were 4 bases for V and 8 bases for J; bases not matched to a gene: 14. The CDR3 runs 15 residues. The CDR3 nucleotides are TGTGCCAGCAGCGTACCATGGGACAGCGGCGGGGGCTACACCTTC. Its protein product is CASSVPWDSGGGYTF.

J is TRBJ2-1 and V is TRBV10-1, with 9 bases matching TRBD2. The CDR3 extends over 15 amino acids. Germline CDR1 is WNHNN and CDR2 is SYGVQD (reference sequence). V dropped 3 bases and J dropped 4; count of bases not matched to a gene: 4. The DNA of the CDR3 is TGCGCCAGCAGTGACTCAAGCGGGGGGTACAATGAGCAGTTCTTC. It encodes CASSDSSGGYNEQFF.

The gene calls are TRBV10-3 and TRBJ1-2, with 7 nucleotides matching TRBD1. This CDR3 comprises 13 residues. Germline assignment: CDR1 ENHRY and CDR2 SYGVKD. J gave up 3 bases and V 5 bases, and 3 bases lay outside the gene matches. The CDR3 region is CAISTQGDYGYTF. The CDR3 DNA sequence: TGTGCCATCAGTACCCAGGGGGACTATGGCTACACCTTC.

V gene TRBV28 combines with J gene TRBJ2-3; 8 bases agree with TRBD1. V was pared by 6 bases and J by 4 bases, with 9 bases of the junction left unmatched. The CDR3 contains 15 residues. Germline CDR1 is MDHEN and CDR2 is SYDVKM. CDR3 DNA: TGTGCCAGCAGCTGGGAACCGGACAGGGCAGATACGCAGTATTTT. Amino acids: CASSWEPDRADTQYF.

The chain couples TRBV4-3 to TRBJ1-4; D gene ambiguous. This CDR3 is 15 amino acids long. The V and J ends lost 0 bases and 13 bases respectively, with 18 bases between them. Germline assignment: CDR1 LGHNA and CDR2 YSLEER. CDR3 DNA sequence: TGCGCCAGCAGCCAAGATCGGAGAGGCCGTTGGCTACTGTTTTTT. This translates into CASSQDRRGRWLLFF.

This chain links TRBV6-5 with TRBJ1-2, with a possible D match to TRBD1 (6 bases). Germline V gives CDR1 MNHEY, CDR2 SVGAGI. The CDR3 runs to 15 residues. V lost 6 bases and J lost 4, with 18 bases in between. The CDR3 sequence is CASSSYSGAGYGYTF. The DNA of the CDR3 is TGTGCCAGCAGCAGTTACTCAGGGGCGGGCTATGGCTACACCTTC.

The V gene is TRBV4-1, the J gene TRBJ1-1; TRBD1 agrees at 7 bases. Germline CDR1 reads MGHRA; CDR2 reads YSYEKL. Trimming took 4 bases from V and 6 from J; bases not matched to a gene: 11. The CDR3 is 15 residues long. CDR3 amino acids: CASSPPRTGAAEAFF. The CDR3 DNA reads TGCGCCAGCAGCCCCCCCCGGACAGGAGCGGCTGAAGCTTTCTTT.